The next 30 T cell receptor beta chains were all read from a single sample in a study of CD8+CD57+ T cells in acquired aplastic anemia. The study profiled TCR beta VDJ and CDR3 using genomic DNA as template. TCRdb fed the reads into MiXCR, producing one record per CDR3 protein. The table records some 210,000 distinct CDR3 sequences, roughly 57% of them present only once. The sequencing sample was made of sorted CD4+, CD8+, or CD8+CD57+ T cells (not recorded which) from PBMCs. The source of these receptors is a human donor in good health.

V usage is TRBV12-3 or TRBV12-4 and J usage is TRBJ2-3; D uncertain. The germline V and J ends were trimmed by 4 bases and 6 bases, with 11 bases remaining between them. The CDR3 runs 13 residues. The CDR3: CASSSGAGDTQYF. CDR3 sequence (DNA): TGTGCCAGCAGTTCGGGCGCTGGGGATACGCAGTATTTT.

This clonotype was observed many times. The chain's CDR3 is CASTIYDRGADTQYF. The CDR3 DNA follows: TGTGCCAGCACGATATACGACAGGGGGGCAGATACGCAGTATTTT. V gene TRBV9 combines with J gene TRBJ2-3, with TRBD1 identical over 9 bases. The CDR3 covers 15 residues. The germline V gene encodes CDR1 SGDLS and CDR2 YYNGEE. J gave up 4 bases and V 6 bases, and 9 bases lay outside the gene matches.

The V gene is TRBV19, the J gene TRBJ2-1; no clear D. This CDR3 has 15 residues. Germline V CDR1 and CDR2: LNHDA, SQIVND (reference sequence). V was clipped by 3 bases and J by 7 bases, with 16 bases between them. The CDR3 sequence: CASSIGIRFQNEQFF. The CDR3 nucleotides read TGTGCCAGTAGTATTGGCATCCGGTTCCAAAATGAGCAGTTCTTC.

V is TRBV2 and J is TRBJ2-3; possibly TRBD1 for D (6 bases). This CDR3 comprises 15 residues. Trimming stripped 7 bases from V and 1 base from J, with 15 bases between. CDR1 and CDR2 (germline): SNHLY, FYNNEI. The CDR3 sequence is CASTMGPGGTDTQYF. CDR3 bases: TGTGCCAGCACCATGGGGCCAGGGGGCACAGATACGCAGTATTTT.

CDR3 nucleotides: TGTGCCAGCAGTCTCCGCCCAGGGAGGGAATGGGGCTACACCTTC. This sequence encodes CASSLRPGREWGYTF. The chain carries TRBV7-8 and TRBJ1-2; a weak D match, TRBD1 (5 bases). Deletions cut 6 bases from V and 8 bases from J, with 22 bases between. Germline CDR1 SGHVS, CDR2 FQNEAQ. The CDR3 consists of 15 residues.

This clonotype has just a few counts. The chain carries TRBV10-3 and TRBJ1-1; D remains unclear. The CDR3 consists of 13 residues. The V gene lost 7 bases and the J gene lost 1 base, with 10 bases spanning the gap. CDR1 is ENHRY, CDR2 SYGVKD, per germline. The CDR3 DNA sequence: TGTGCCATCACCCAAACAGAGAACACTGAAGCTTTCTTT. Translation gives CAITQTENTEAFF.

This clonotype was found many times. The J gene is TRBJ2-7, the V gene TRBV20-1; 8 bases match TRBD1. CDR3 length: 14 amino acids. CDR1 is DFQATT and CDR2 is SNEGSKA in the germline V gene (reference sequence). V lost 3 bases to trimming and J lost 1 base; unmatched junction nucleotides: 5. CDR3 nucleotide sequence: TGCAGTGCTAGTGTGACAGGGGCGTCCTACGAGCAGTACTTC. It is translated as CSASVTGASYEQYF.

This clonotype has more than one count but fewer than ten. This chain uses TRBV4-1 with TRBJ1-2; maybe TRBD1 (5 bases). Germline loops: CDR1 MGHRA, CDR2 YSYEKL. CDR3 size: 15 residues. V lost 0 bases and J 4 bases, leaving 12 bases between the germline ends. In nucleotides, the CDR3 is TGCGCCAGCAGCCAAGAGCCAGGGCTTGGCTATGGCTACACCTTC. Its protein is CASSQEPGLGYGYTF.

The chain employs TRBV20-1 and TRBJ2-3; 7 bases line up with TRBD2. After removal of 4 bases from V and 0 bases from J, the junction contained 4 bases not matched to a gene. Germline V gives CDR1 DFQATT, CDR2 SNEGSKA (reference sequence). The CDR3 is 14 amino acids. CDR3 protein: CSATRTRSTDTQYF. Here the CDR3 DNA reads TGCAGTGCTACCCGGACTAGAAGCACAGATACGCAGTATTTT.

The V call is TRBV5-1, the J call TRBJ1-2, with 7 positions matching TRBD1. CDR1 is SGHRS, CDR2 YFSETQ, per germline. This CDR3 is built from 12 residues. After removal of 0 bases from V and 12 bases from J, the junction contained 5 bases not matched to a gene. CDR3 loop: CASSLGRGLHTF. The DNA for the CDR3 is TGCGCCAGCAGCTTGGGGAGGGGGCTCCACACCTTC.

The CDR3 here is CASSPNSGLIYEQYF. CDR3 sequence (DNA): TGTGCCAGCAGTCCCAACTCGGGCCTGATCTACGAGCAGTACTTC. This sequence joins TRBV12-3 or TRBV12-4 and TRBJ2-7; D is undetermined. V shed 5 bases and J shed 3 bases, with 17 bases lying between them. The CDR3 consists of 15 residues.

CDR3 coding DNA: TGTGCCAGCAGGCGGGGGTCCAGCACAGATACGCAGTATTTT. Its translation is CASRRGSSTDTQYF. The V and J genes are TRBV7-2 and TRBJ2-3; 7 nucleotides agree with TRBD2. The germline V gene has CDR1 SGHTA and CDR2 FQGNSA. After removal of 6 bases from V and 0 bases from J, the junction contained 3 bases not matched to a gene. The CDR3 runs to 14 residues.

The J gene is TRBJ2-5, the V gene TRBV11-2; the D is unclear. This CDR3 has 13 amino acids. V shed 2 bases and J shed 5 bases, with 9 bases lying between them. Germline V gene lookup returns CDR1 SGHAT and CDR2 FQNNGV. The CDR3 DNA sequence: TGTGCCAGCAGCTTACACCGGTACGAGACCCAGTACTTC. Translation: CASSLHRYETQYF.

The chain couples TRBV19 to TRBJ1-5, with D maybe TRBD1 (6 bases). Trimming pared 7 bases from V and 4 bases from J, leaving 17 bases between. The germline gives CDR1 LNHDA, CDR2 SQIVND (reference sequence). There are 15 residues in the CDR3. The CDR3 nucleotides read TGTGCCAGTATTAAGTGGGGGCGCCGAAATCAGCCCCAGCATTTT. It yields the protein CASIKWGRRNQPQHF.

The rearrangement uses TRBV9 and TRBJ2-3, with no clear D. Germline V lookup: CDR1 SGDLS, CDR2 YYNGEE. The CDR3 has 14 amino acids. With 6 bases removed from V and 1 base from J, the gap between germline ends came to 12 bases. In DNA, the CDR3 is TGTGCCAGCAATACCATGGGTGGCACAGATACGCAGTATTTT. It yields the protein CASNTMGGTDTQYF.

This clonotype was counted only a few times. The gene calls are TRBV20-1 and TRBJ1-6; 8 bases agree with TRBD1. V lost 5 bases to trimming and J lost 14 bases; unmatched junction nucleotides: 2. The CDR3 spans 10 residues. Germline assignment: CDR1 DFQATT and CDR2 SNEGSKA (reference sequence). The CDR3 reads CSARDRTLHF. CDR3 nucleotide sequence: TGCAGTGCTCGGGACAGGACCCTCCACTTT.

The chain uses TRBV20-1 and TRBJ1-5, with 7 bases identical to TRBD1. CDR3 size: 15 residues. The germline V gene has CDR1 DFQATT and CDR2 SNEGSKA (reference sequence). The V and J ends lost 6 bases and 6 bases, in that order; junction bases with no gene match: 14. CDR3: CSAQDFAGGSQPQHF. Here the CDR3 DNA reads TGCAGTGCCCAAGATTTTGCAGGGGGTAGTCAGCCCCAGCATTTT.

This clonotype was detected many times. The chain joins TRBV9 to TRBJ1-1; no clear D gene. V was shortened by 0 bases and J by 5 bases, with 14 bases between the two germline ends. Germline V CDR1 and CDR2: SGDLS, YYNGEE. This CDR3 has 15 residues. This chain's CDR3 is CASSVALGGGTEAFF. DNA of the CDR3: TGTGCCAGCAGCGTAGCTCTGGGAGGTGGGACTGAAGCTTTCTTT.

The chain carries TRBV20-1 and TRBJ2-7, with 9 bases identical to TRBD1. From germline, CDR1 is DFQATT and CDR2 SNEGSKA (reference sequence). The CDR3 spans 13 residues. The V and J ends lost 5 bases and 2 bases, in that order; junction bases with no gene match: 4. CDR3 nucleotides: TGCAGTGCTGGGGGACAGGGTCCCTACGAGCAGTACTTC. It is translated as CSAGGQGPYEQYF.

Concerning this clonotype itself: A much larger clonotype is one base distant, so this may be a read error. The rearrangement links TRBV6-4 to TRBJ2-1; D ambiguous. There are 15 residues in the CDR3. Germline CDR1 is MRHNA and CDR2 is SNTAGT. The CDR3 sequence: CVSSVYSSSYNEQFF. The DNA for the CDR3 is TGTGTCAGCAGTGTATACAGCAGCTCCTACAATGAGCAGTTCTTC.

This chain joins TRBV7-8 and TRBJ1-5; 7 nucleotides line up with TRBD1. Trimming removed 5 bases from V and 5 bases from J; junction bases left unmatched: 3. CDR3 length: 13 residues. The germline gives CDR1 SGHVS, CDR2 FQNEAQ. The CDR3 region is CASSQDRDQPQHF. The CDR3 DNA reads TGTGCCAGCAGCCAAGACAGGGATCAGCCCCAGCATTTT.

About this clonotype: A junction end diverges from the germline sequence, so it may reflect a read error. The chain employs TRBV20-1 and TRBJ1-4; tentative D call: TRBD1 (5 bases). CDR1 DFQATT and CDR2 SNEGSKA come from the germline V gene (reference sequence). This CDR3 is built from 11 residues. The CDR3 protein is CSAGADEKLFF. CDR3 bases: TGCAGTGCTGGGGCAGACGAAAAACTGTTCTTT.

The CDR3 DNA reads TGTGCCAGCAGCCCTCAAGGCACCGAGAACTATGGCTACACCTTC. It is translated as CASSPQGTENYGYTF. The V call is TRBV7-9, the J call TRBJ1-2; no clear D gene. Per the germline V gene, CDR1 is SEHNR and CDR2 is FQNEAQ (reference sequence). V dropped 5 bases and J dropped 2 bases, with 15 bases sitting between them. This CDR3 spans 15 amino acids. The full variable domain, rest sourced from reference TRBV7-9 and TRBJ1-2, is DTGVSQNPRHKITKRGQNVTFRCDPISEHNRLYWYRQTLGQGPEFLTYFQNEAQLEKSRLLSDRFSAERPKGSFSTLEIQRTEQGDSAMYLCASSPQGTENYGYTFGSGTRLTVV.

This clonotype was picked up many times. The V gene is TRBV9, the J gene TRBJ2-1; 7 bases are shared with TRBD2. The CDR3 is 16 amino acids. Germline V CDR1 and CDR2: SGDLS, YYNGEE. Germline trimming cut 4 bases from V and 3 bases from J; bases unmatched to any gene: 10. CDR3 region: CASSPRGSQIYNEQFF. The CDR3 DNA sequence: TGTGCCAGCAGCCCGCGGGGGAGCCAAATCTACAATGAGCAGTTCTTC.

The table lists this clonotype with many counts. This chain joins TRBV7-3 and TRBJ2-3; perhaps TRBD1 as D (6 bases). This CDR3 contains 16 residues. The V end was cut by 5 bases, the J end by 2 bases, with 17 bases between. Germline-derived CDR1 and CDR2 are SGHTA and FQGTGA. CDR3 in amino acids: CASSTQGNPYTDTQYF. DNA for the CDR3: TGTGCCAGCAGCACACAGGGTAACCCATACACAGATACGCAGTATTTT.

Ten or more counts support this clonotype. This chain's CDR3 is CASSPGGMWNEQFF. The CDR3 nucleotides read TGTGCCAGCAGCCCCGGCGGGATGTGGAATGAGCAGTTCTTC. The V gene is TRBV7-3, the J gene TRBJ2-1; possibly TRBD2 for D (6 bases). CDR1 and CDR2 from the germline V gene are SGHTA and FQGTGA. The CDR3 contains 14 residues. The V gene lost 5 bases and the J gene lost 7 bases, with 15 bases spanning the gap.

Turning to this clonotype: An end of the junction differs from the germline gene, which may be a read error. The V gene is TRBV5-1, the J gene TRBJ1-2, with TRBD1 identical over 9 bases. Germline V gene data show CDR1 as SGHRS and CDR2 as YFSETQ. The CDR3 loop spans 14 amino acids. This CDR3 is CASSQADRGDGYTF. CDR3 DNA sequence: TGTGCCAGCAGCCAGGCCGACAGGGGGGATGGCTACACCTTC.

The V gene is TRBV19, the J gene TRBJ1-1; 12 bases map to TRBD1. Trimming at V came to 6 bases and at J to 4 bases, leaving 6 bases not matched to a gene. Germline V lookup: CDR1 LNHDA, CDR2 SQIVND (reference sequence). The CDR3 length is 15 residues. In nucleotides, the CDR3 is TGTGCCAGTAGGCCGGGACAGGGGGCGGGCACTGAAGCTTTCTTT. Its translation is CASRPGQGAGTEAFF.

V usage is TRBV29-1 and J usage is TRBJ2-3; no reliable D call. Trimming took 1 base from V and 1 from J, leaving 9 bases between them. CDR1 and CDR2 (germline): SQVTM, ANQGSEA. The CDR3 covers 14 residues. This chain's CDR3 is CSVEGTPRTDTQYF. As DNA, the CDR3 is TGCAGCGTTGAAGGGACCCCCCGCACAGATACGCAGTATTTT.

The CDR3 DNA sequence: TGTGCCAGCAGGGGGATCCGGGACCGCCCCTACGAGCAGTACTTC. Translated, it gives CASRGIRDRPYEQYF. V usage is TRBV6-1 and J usage is TRBJ2-7; tentatively, D is TRBD1 or TRBD2 (5 bases each). CDR1 is MNHNS, CDR2 SASEGT, per germline. The CDR3 sequence is 15 residues long. Trimming cost V 6 bases and J 2 bases, with 17 bases left between them.